This T cell receptor beta chain originates from a study of cytomegalovirus exposure and HLA in healthy donors. Only in-frame clones appear in the TCRdb table, and some are missing; sequencing was by immunoSEQ multiplex PCR. The top ten clones hold 0.8% to 1.2% of a sample with under 250,000 clones, around nine tenths of them seen once. V shed 4 bases and J shed 7 bases, with 15 bases lying between them. CDR1 and CDR2 from the germline V gene are SGHNT and YYREEE (reference sequence). The CDR3 sequence is 15 residues long. The sample holds one count of this clone. The chain links TRBV5-4 to TRBJ1-6; tentatively, D is TRBD1 (5 bases). The receptor comes from a woman younger than 35 in good health and CMV-seronegative. The sequenced material came from PBMCs. CDR3 DNA sequence: TGTGCCAGCAGCCTGGGGTTGCAGGGCAATTCACCCCTCCACTTT. The encoded protein is CASSLGLQGNSPLHF.